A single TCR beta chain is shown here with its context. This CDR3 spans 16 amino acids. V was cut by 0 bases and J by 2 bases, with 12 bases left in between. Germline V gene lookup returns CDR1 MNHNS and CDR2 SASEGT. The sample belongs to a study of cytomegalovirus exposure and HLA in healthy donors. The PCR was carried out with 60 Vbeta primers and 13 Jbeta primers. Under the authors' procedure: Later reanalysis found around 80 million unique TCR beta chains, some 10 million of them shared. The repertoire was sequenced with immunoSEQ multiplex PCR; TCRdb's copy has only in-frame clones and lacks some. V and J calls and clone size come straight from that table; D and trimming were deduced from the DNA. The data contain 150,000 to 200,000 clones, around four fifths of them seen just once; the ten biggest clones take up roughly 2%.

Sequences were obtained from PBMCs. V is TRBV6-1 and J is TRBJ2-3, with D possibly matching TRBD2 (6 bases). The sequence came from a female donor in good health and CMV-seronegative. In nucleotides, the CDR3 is TGTGCCAGCAGTGAAGCGGGCGGGGACCACACAGATACGCAGTATTTT. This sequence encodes CASSEAGGDHTDTQYF.